This T cell receptor beta chain was recorded in a study of blood T cell repertoires in COVID-19 (dated by TCRdb to the early 2020s). Background for the entire study: Samples from collaborators originated in the United States, Italy and Spain and spanned both the acute and convalescent phases of COVID-19. The prospective study material was composed of cDNA or gDNA derived from T cells, B-cell-depleted T cells, or PBMCs. The dataset comprised deeply sampled blood TCRbeta repertoires from subjects exposed to, actively infected with, or recovered from COVID-19. The repertoires were made available in a free public database intended to serve as a resource for research on the immune response to SARS-CoV-2. Samples were obtained from the ongoing ImmuneRACE study (first 160 participants) and from 1,200 or so subjects provided by 6 global collaborators. A de-identified subject ID, COVID-19 status, age in years and sex were almost always included in the sample metadata. Where HLA class I and class II types were available, the types were taken from metadata supplied by the sample provider, not from assay-based typing.

General findings and caveats noted by the study authors: The quantity of clinical and demographic metadata differed by source and by participant and was supplied without curation.

V is pared back by 2 bases and J by 5 bases, with 24 bases lying between the germline termini. Measured from the cysteine to the phenylalanine, the CDR3 is 18 residues long. The sequence is cut down to CDR3 DNA, 54 bases in frame from base 1. Based on the germline V gene, the CDR1 and CDR2 sequences are LGHNA and YSLEER. TCRbeta CDR3 regions were amplified from genomic DNA by means of the immunoSEQ Assay, a bias-controlled multiplex PCR. In the authors' own workflow: The number of nucleated cells in each sample was estimated from the amplification of reference gene primers within the assay. To quantify the absolute abundance of each unique TCRbeta CDR3 rearrangement, sequence reads were collapsed and filtered. For each sample, productive Simpson clonality was calculated by taking the square root of Simpson's diversity index across productive rearrangements. TCRdb carries this immuneACCESS record with in-frame sequences only. Its versions omit some clonotypes, under half of them owing to an unresolved V gene in the studies checked, with the rest unexplained. V and J calls and clone size are as listed in that table; D and trimming were resolved from the DNA. The sample records under 200,000 clones, about 85% of which are singletons. The ten largest account for 7% of the sample.

With respect to this clone: There is no known antigen for this receptor. The input lacks base qualities; no much larger clone sits a single base away.

Whole blood was collected in K2EDTA tubes by collaborating institutions according to the institutions' own protocols. For TCRbeta analysis, collaborators shipped samples as frozen whole blood, isolated PBMCs, or DNA extracted from either of those sample types. The TCR comes from an elderly woman in a cohort sampled during active or convalescent COVID-19. The specimen sequenced was peripheral blood. The chain is encoded by TRBV4-3 joined to TRBJ1-1; a tentative D match to TRBD1 spans 5 bases. The bases read TGCGCCAGCAGCCAAAGGGCGGGGCAAGGCGGTCGAAGAACTGAAGCTTTCTTT. Its protein is CASSQRAGQGGRRTEAFF.